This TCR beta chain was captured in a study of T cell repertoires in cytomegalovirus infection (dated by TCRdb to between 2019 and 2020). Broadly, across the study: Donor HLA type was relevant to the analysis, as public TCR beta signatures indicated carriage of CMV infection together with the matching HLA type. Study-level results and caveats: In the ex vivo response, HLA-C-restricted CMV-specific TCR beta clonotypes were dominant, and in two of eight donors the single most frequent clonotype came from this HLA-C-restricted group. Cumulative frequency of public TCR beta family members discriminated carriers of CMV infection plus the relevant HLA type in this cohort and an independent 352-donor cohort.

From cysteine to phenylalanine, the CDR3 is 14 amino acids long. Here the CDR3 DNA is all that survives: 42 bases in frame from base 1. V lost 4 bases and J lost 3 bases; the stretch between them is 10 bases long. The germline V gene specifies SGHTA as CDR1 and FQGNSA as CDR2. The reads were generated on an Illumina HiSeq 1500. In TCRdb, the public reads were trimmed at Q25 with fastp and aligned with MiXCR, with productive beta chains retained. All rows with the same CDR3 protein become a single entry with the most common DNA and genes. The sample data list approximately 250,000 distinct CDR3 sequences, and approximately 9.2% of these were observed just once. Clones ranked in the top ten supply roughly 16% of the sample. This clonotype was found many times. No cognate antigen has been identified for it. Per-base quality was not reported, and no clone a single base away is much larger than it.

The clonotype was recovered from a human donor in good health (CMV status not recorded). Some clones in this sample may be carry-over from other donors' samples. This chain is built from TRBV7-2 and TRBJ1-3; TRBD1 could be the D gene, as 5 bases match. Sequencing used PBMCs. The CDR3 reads CASSSQGFGNTIYF. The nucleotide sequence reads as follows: TGTGCCAGCAGCTCTCAGGGTTTTGGAAACACCATATATTTT.